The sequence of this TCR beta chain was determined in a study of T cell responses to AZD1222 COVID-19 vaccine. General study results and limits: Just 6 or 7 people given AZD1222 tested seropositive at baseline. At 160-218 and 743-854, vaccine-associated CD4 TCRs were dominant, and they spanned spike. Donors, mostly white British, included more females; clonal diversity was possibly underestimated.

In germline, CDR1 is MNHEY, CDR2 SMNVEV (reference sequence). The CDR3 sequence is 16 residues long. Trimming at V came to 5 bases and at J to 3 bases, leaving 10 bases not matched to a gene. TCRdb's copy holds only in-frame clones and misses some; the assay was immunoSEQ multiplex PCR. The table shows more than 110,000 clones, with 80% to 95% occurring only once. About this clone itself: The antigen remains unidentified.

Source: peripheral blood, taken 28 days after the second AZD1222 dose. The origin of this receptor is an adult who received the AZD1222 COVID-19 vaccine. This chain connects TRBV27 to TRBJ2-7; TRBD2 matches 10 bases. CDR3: CASSPYRLAGYYEQYF. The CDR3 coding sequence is TGTGCCAGCAGTCCCTACCGACTAGCGGGTTACTACGAGCAGTACTTC.